This TCR beta chain was identified during a study of metastatic and nonmetastatic thyroid tumors. CDR3 size: 13 residues. Looked up from germline, CDR1 is SGHVS and CDR2 is FNYEAQ. The germline V and J ends were trimmed by 1 base and 8 bases, with 8 bases remaining between them. In the study's own analysis: It was from CDR3 differences across clinicopathological groups that a distant-metastasis classifier for papillary thyroid cancer was built. TCRdb re-called the PCR reads through MiXCR. It is TCRdb's table, rather than the study itself, that gives the V and J calls and clone size. The sample has tens of thousands of clones, 10% to 15% seen once. This clone was seen many times. Nobody among the patients had been given any treatment before thyroid surgery.

This clonotype was sampled from a female donor with papillary thyroid cancer or a benign thyroid nodule (not recorded which). Some clones in this sample may be carry-over from other donors' samples. The sequencing input was blood. The gene calls are TRBV7-6 and TRBJ1-4; D not certain. The CDR3 DNA reads TGTGCCAGCAGCTTAGGGTACAAGGAAAAACTGTTTTTT. As protein: CASSLGYKEKLFF. The full variable domain, with the rest looked up from reference TRBV7-6 and TRBJ1-4, is GAGVSQSPRYKVTKRGQDVALRCDPISGHVSLYWYRQALGQGPEFLTYFNYEAQQDKSGLPNDRFSAERPEGSISTLTIQRTEQRDSAMYRCASSLGYKEKLFFGSGTQLSVL.